This section outlines one TCR beta chain sequence together with its context. This clonotype was seen only a few times. The antigen this receptor binds is unknown. Base qualities are not provided; no much larger clone lies one nucleotide away. This sample is part of a study of T-cell reconstitution after alpha-beta-depleted transplantation in children (dated by TCRdb to 2016 to 2017). With regard to the full study: T-cell immune reconstitution after TCRalphabeta/CD19-depleted allogeneic hematopoietic cell transplantation in children was quantitatively tracked in the study by means of TCR repertoire profiling.

Library preparation employed PCR. The sequencer listed for this sample is Illumina HiSeq 2500. TCR library preparation used molecular barcoding, with unique molecular identifiers applied to normalize quantification of the TCRbeta repertoire. In TCRdb, the public reads were trimmed at Q25 with fastp and aligned with MiXCR, with productive beta chains retained. CDR3 protein sequences are deduplicated, and each keeps its most common genes and DNA. The table for this sample lists more than 450,000 distinct CDR3 sequences; approximately 16% of them were counted only once. Less than 4% of the sample goes to the ten largest clones. From V the trimming removes 2 bases and from J it removes 7 bases, while the gene matches leave 10 bases of the junction unaccounted for. As encoded in the germline V gene, CDR1 is SGHRS while CDR2 is YFSETQ. Spanning cysteine to phenylalanine, the CDR3 consists of 15 amino acids. CDR3 DNA is the only sequence kept; it has 45 bases, read in frame from the first base.

The V and J genes are TRBV5-1 and TRBJ2-7; 9 middle bases align to TRBD2. The source was PBMCs from the stem cell graft donor, collected from the stem cell graft. The sequence came from a human donor who donated a stem cell graft to a child with acute lymphoblastic leukemia. The DNA sequence follows: TGCGCCAGCAGCTTTCTAGCGGGAAATGGACGGGAGCAGTACTTC. Its translation is CASSFLAGNGREQYF.